This TCR beta chain was found in a study of technical replicates of blood from a handful of donors. This clone has a single count. This CDR3 is 12 amino acids long. Germline V lookup: CDR1 MDHEN, CDR2 SYDVKM. The ends were cut back, 3 bases at V and 9 bases at J, with 9 bases in the middle. Profiled with immunoSEQ multiplex PCR; TCRdb holds only in-frame clones, not every one. Altogether 75,000 to 100,000 clones are present, around 96% being singletons, with the ten largest covering 0.3% to 0.35%. Sequenced: T cells isolated from PBMCs. This sequence originates from a human donor in good health. The rearrangement links TRBV28 to TRBJ2-1; D gene ambiguous. CDR3 protein: CASSFIGSEQFF. CDR3 DNA sequence: TGTGCCAGCAGTTTTATCGGGTCTGAGCAGTTCTTC.